Below are 26 T cell receptor beta chains sequenced from a single sample in a study of glioma-infiltrating T cells after dendritic cell vaccination. Time point noted: after dendritic cell vaccination, including at tumor progression/relapse. Only in-frame clones appear in the TCRdb table, and some are missing; sequencing was by immunoSEQ multiplex PCR. The table includes over 90,000 clones, 65% to 85% detected once. The material sequenced was blood, taken after dendritic cell vaccination. The receptors were sampled from a human donor with glioblastoma.

This rearrangement joins TRBV10-2 to TRBJ1-3; TRBD1 aligns across 7 bases. From germline, CDR1 is WSHSY and CDR2 SAAADI. CDR3 length: 14 amino acids. V dropped 4 bases and J dropped 4; count of bases not matched to a gene: 4. In DNA, the CDR3 is TGCGCCAGCAGTGGGACAGGCGGAGGAAACACCATATATTTT. Its protein is CASSGTGGGNTIYF.

The chain has TRBV28 and TRBJ2-7, with D perhaps matching TRBD1 (6 bases). CDR1 is MDHEN and CDR2 is SYDVKM in the germline V gene. Trimming pared 9 bases from V and 0 bases from J, leaving 9 bases between. There are 12 residues in the CDR3. The CDR3 here is CASGQYSYEQYF. CDR3 DNA: TGTGCCAGTGGACAGTACTCCTACGAGCAGTACTTC.

This clone has a handful of counts. The J gene is TRBJ1-6, the V gene TRBV7-9; TRBD1 matches 8 bases. CDR3 length: 15 residues. Per the germline V gene, CDR1 is SEHNR and CDR2 is FQNEAQ (reference sequence). V shed 5 bases, J shed 4 bases, and the junction held 4 bases outside the gene matches. CDR3 amino acids: CASSLGQVYNSPLHF. The CDR3 region has the DNA TGTGCCAGCAGCCTGGGACAGGTTTATAATTCACCCCTCCACTTT.

J is TRBJ1-5 and V is TRBV11-3; 8 positions match TRBD1. This CDR3 contains 15 residues. Per the germline V gene, CDR1 is SGHNT and CDR2 is YENEEA. Trimming removed 5 bases from V and 1 base from J; junction bases left unmatched: 4. The CDR3 sequence: CASSPGQGSNQPQHF. Written as DNA, the CDR3 is TGTGCCAGCAGCCCTGGACAGGGAAGCAATCAGCCCCAGCATTTT.

This chain connects TRBV5-4 to TRBJ1-1; 8 bases are shared with TRBD1. This CDR3 has 15 residues. V lost 10 bases, J lost 1 base, and 12 bases stayed unmatched. The germline V gene encodes CDR1 SGHNT and CDR2 YYREEE (reference sequence). The CDR3 loop is CAGIWAGGQNTEAFF. DNA for the CDR3: TGTGCCGGCATCTGGGCAGGGGGCCAGAACACTGAAGCTTTCTTT.

V usage is TRBV19 and J usage is TRBJ2-1, with D possibly matching TRBD2 (5 bases). V lost 5 bases to trimming and J lost 4 bases, with 24 bases between them. The germline V gene has CDR1 LNHDA and CDR2 SQIVND (reference sequence). The CDR3 is 18 amino acids. The CDR3 DNA follows: TGTGCCAGTAGTCCCCCTTGGGCGCTTGGACTTAGGTACAATGAGCAGTTCTTC. Its protein is CASSPPWALGLRYNEQFF.

The rearrangement uses TRBV6-1 and TRBJ1-2, with 9 bases aligning to TRBD1. The germline V gene has CDR1 MNHNS and CDR2 SASEGT. Trimming cost V 6 bases and J 6 bases; bases outside gene matches: 8. CDR3 length: 14 amino acids. CDR3 in DNA: TGTGCCAGCAGACCGGGACAGGGTAAGGATGGCTACACCTTC. It yields the protein CASRPGQGKDGYTF.

This clone was picked up a small number of times. This chain links TRBV19 with TRBJ1-1; D call uncertain. Germline values: CDR1 LNHDA, CDR2 SQIVND (reference sequence). V was trimmed by 6 bases and J by 4 bases, leaving 15 bases between them. The CDR3 consists of 14 residues. CDR3 residues: CASSPIRGGTEAFF. CDR3 DNA sequence: TGTGCCAGTAGCCCCATCCGGGGAGGCACTGAAGCTTTCTTT.

The chain is built from TRBV9 and TRBJ2-2; 7 positions match TRBD1. The trim removed 1 base at V and 5 bases at J, leaving 11 bases unmatched. CDR1 is SGDLS, CDR2 YYNGEE, per germline. The CDR3 length is 17 residues. CDR3 nucleotide sequence: TGTGCCAGCAGCGTAACCTCGGGACAGCTAAGAACCGGGGAGCTGTTTTTT. Translation gives CASSVTSGQLRTGELFF.

This clone showed up just a few times. The chain combines TRBV2 with TRBJ1-5; 7 nucleotides match TRBD1. After removal of 7 bases from V and 2 bases from J, the junction contained 2 bases not matched to a gene. The germline gives CDR1 SNHLY, CDR2 FYNNEI. The CDR3 loop spans 13 amino acids. CDR3 DNA: TGTGCCAGCAAGGGGGCTGGCAATCAGCCCCAGCATTTT. It translates to CASKGAGNQPQHF.

The chain couples TRBV2 to TRBJ2-2; TRBD1 is a possible D gene (5 bases). The germline gives CDR1 SNHLY, CDR2 FYNNEI. The CDR3 is 12 amino acids. Trimming shortened V by 8 bases and J by 1 base, and 5 bases separated the two germline ends. The CDR3 here is CASGQNTGELFF. The CDR3 region has the DNA TGTGCCAGCGGACAGAACACCGGGGAGCTGTTTTTT.

This chain uses TRBV19 with TRBJ2-7; the match to TRBD1 covers 7 bases. CDR3 length equals 16 residues. Per the germline V gene, CDR1 is LNHDA and CDR2 is SQIVND (reference sequence). V lost 5 bases and J lost 5; bases outside the gene matches: 15. In DNA, the CDR3 is TGTGCCAGTAGTGCGTTAACAGGGGACGGATCCAACGAGCAGTACTTC. It yields the protein CASSALTGDGSNEQYF.

The chain employs TRBV5-1 and TRBJ2-5, with D possibly matching TRBD1 (5 bases). Germline CDR1 and CDR2: SGHRS and YFSETQ. The CDR3 contains 15 residues. The V gene lost 2 bases and the J gene lost 2 bases, with 13 bases spanning the gap. The CDR3 DNA reads TGCGCCAGCAGCTTTCAGGGCAGGGTACAAGAGACCCAGTACTTC. Translating gives CASSFQGRVQETQYF.

This sequence joins TRBV9 and TRBJ2-3; D might be TRBD2 (5 bases). This CDR3 comprises 14 residues. V was cut by 2 bases and J by 2 bases, with 9 bases left in between. Germline V gene lookup returns CDR1 SGDLS and CDR2 YYNGEE. The CDR3 bases are TGTGCCAGCAGCGTTAGCGTATACACAGATACGCAGTATTTT. Translating it yields CASSVSVYTDTQYF.

This clone was detected a few times. This chain joins TRBV6-1 and TRBJ2-7; possibly TRBD2 for D (6 bases). The CDR3 has 16 amino acids. CDR1 is MNHNS and CDR2 is SASEGT in the germline V gene. The germline V and J ends were trimmed by 2 bases and 9 bases, with 23 bases remaining between them. The CDR3 DNA reads TGTGCCAGCAGTGAAATTGCGGGGATTGGCCTACGAGCGCAGTACTTC. Translated: CASSEIAGIGLRAQYF.

The chain is built from TRBV29-1 and TRBJ2-7; D is possibly TRBD1 (5 bases). The CDR3 length is 14 residues. Looked up from germline, CDR1 is SQVTM and CDR2 is ANQGSEA. V lost 4 bases, J lost 3 bases, and 16 bases lay in between. CDR3 nucleotide sequence: TGCAGCGTTGTGGGCTCAACAGGTAACTACGAGCAGTACTTC. Translation: CSVVGSTGNYEQYF.

V usage is TRBV25-1 and J usage is TRBJ2-1, with TRBD2 matching 8 bases. This CDR3 has 13 amino acids. V gave up 8 bases and J gave up 6 bases; unmatched junction bases: 6. Germline V CDR1 and CDR2: MGHDK, SYGVNS. In DNA form, the CDR3 reads TGTGCCAGCTCCCGGGAGGGGTTCAATGAGCAGTTCTTC. Protein: CASSREGFNEQFF.

The V gene is TRBV7-2, the J gene TRBJ1-6; D gene ambiguous. CDR3 length equals 14 residues. With 0 bases removed from V and 5 bases from J, the gap between germline ends came to 5 bases. In germline, CDR1 is SGHTA, CDR2 FQGNSA. In DNA, the CDR3 is TGTGCCAGCAGCTTAGCCGGGAATAATTCACCCCTCCACTTT. It yields the protein CASSLAGNNSPLHF.

The chain uses TRBV5-1 and TRBJ2-5, with 10 bases fitting TRBD2. V shed 0 bases and J 5 bases; nucleotides not matched to a gene: 7. Germline V gives CDR1 SGHRS, CDR2 YFSETQ. The CDR3 has 16 residues. Here the CDR3 reads CASSLGPAGGLETQYF. DNA for the CDR3: TGCGCCAGCAGCTTGGGCCCAGCGGGGGGGCTGGAGACCCAGTACTTC.

The chain combines TRBV19 with TRBJ2-7; D uncertain. Germline-derived CDR1 and CDR2 are LNHDA and SQIVND (reference sequence). The CDR3 extends over 13 amino acids. With 6 bases removed from V and 0 bases from J, the gap between germline ends came to 9 bases. The CDR3 loop is CASSQRISYEQYF. The CDR3 DNA is TGTGCCAGTAGCCAGAGGATCTCCTACGAGCAGTACTTC.

This clone was counted only a few times. The rearrangement joins TRBV5-6 to TRBJ1-3; the match to TRBD1 covers 8 bases. The CDR3 runs 13 residues. Germline V gene data show CDR1 as SGHDT and CDR2 as YYEEEE. V lost 4 bases, J lost 9 bases, and 6 bases stayed unmatched. The CDR3 region is CASSLGQGTTIYF. The CDR3 nucleotides are TGTGCCAGCAGCCTAGGACAGGGCACCACCATATATTTT.

The chain recombines TRBV7-3 with TRBJ1-2; no reliable D call. CDR3 length: 15 amino acids. Trimming cost V 1 base and J 0 bases, with 9 bases left between them. Germline V gene data show CDR1 as SGHTA and CDR2 as FQGTGA. The CDR3, as DNA: TGTGCCAGCAGCTTAAACGGGATGACTAACTATGGCTACACCTTC. Amino acids: CASSLNGMTNYGYTF.

The gene calls are TRBV28 and TRBJ2-7, with D possibly being TRBD1 (6 bases). Germline assignment: CDR1 MDHEN and CDR2 SYDVKM. V was clipped by 8 bases and J by 4 bases, with 15 bases between them. The CDR3 has 13 residues. CDR3 region: CASRTDTPYEQYF. DNA of the CDR3: TGTGCCAGCCGGACAGATACCCCATACGAGCAGTACTTC.

The chain carries TRBV5-1 and TRBJ1-3; D not resolved. V lost 3 bases and J lost 0, with 7 bases in between. The CDR3 loop spans 14 amino acids. Germline-derived CDR1 and CDR2 are SGHRS and YFSETQ. In DNA form, the CDR3 reads TGCGCCAGCAGCTCCGGGATCTCTGGAAACACCATATATTTT. The encoded protein is CASSSGISGNTIYF. Full variable domain (remainder filled in from reference TRBV5-1 and TRBJ1-3): KAGVTQTPRYLIKTRGQQVTLSCSPISGHRSVSWYQQTPGQGLQFLFEYFSETQRNKGNFPGRFSGRQFSNSRSEMNVSTLELGDSALYLCASSSGISGNTIYFGEGSWLTVV.

V gene TRBV7-9 combines with J gene TRBJ2-1, with 9 bases aligning to TRBD1. Germline V gene data show CDR1 as SEHNR and CDR2 as FQNEAQ (reference sequence). The CDR3 runs to 16 residues. V trimming: 5 bases; J trimming: 0 bases; junction bases outside the gene matches: 5. CDR3 nucleotides: TGTGCCAGCAGCCAAGGACAGGGGCACTCCTACAATGAGCAGTTCTTC. Protein sequence: CASSQGQGHSYNEQFF.

The chain has TRBV5-1 and TRBJ1-4, with 9 bases identical to TRBD1. This CDR3 has 14 amino acids. CDR1 is SGHRS, CDR2 YFSETQ, per germline. With V trimmed by 4 bases and J by 7 bases, 5 bases remained unmatched. CDR3 protein: CASSPDRGGEKLFF. For the CDR3, the DNA is TGCGCCAGCAGCCCGGACAGGGGTGGTGAAAAACTGTTTTTT. Based on the CDR3 plus reference TRBV5-1 and TRBJ1-4, the full variable domain is KAGVTQTPRYLIKTRGQQVTLSCSPISGHRSVSWYQQTPGQGLQFLFEYFSETQRNKGNFPGRFSGRQFSNSRSEMNVSTLELGDSALYLCASSPDRGGEKLFFGSGTQLSVL.